The next 19 T cell receptor beta chains were all read from a single sample in a study of blood T cells in healthy people across ages. The second PCR ran roughly 6 to 11 cycles with a sample-barcoded 5' primer and J-beta primers. TCRdb used MiXCR to reprocess the 5' RACE reads, holding one entry per CDR3 protein. The sample includes fewer than 1,000,000 distinct CDR3 sequences, around 50% seen only once; the top ten take 15% to 20%. Sequencing used blood. The receptors were gathered from a man older than 75 in good health.

V gene TRBV28 combines with J gene TRBJ2-4, with a weak D call TRBD1 (6 bases). The ends were cut back, 2 bases at V and 0 bases at J, with 23 bases in the middle. The CDR3 is 20 residues long. The germline V gene has CDR1 MDHEN and CDR2 SYDVKM. The CDR3: CASSLDRTKPRHLAKNIQYF. The CDR3 DNA reads TGTGCCAGCAGTTTAGACAGGACCAAACCCCGCCATTTAGCCAAAAACATTCAGTACTTC.

The table lists this clonotype with many counts. The chain recombines TRBV7-2 with TRBJ2-1; 8 bases are shared with TRBD2. Trimming removed 4 bases from V and 0 bases from J; junction bases left unmatched: 2. The CDR3 has 15 residues. In germline, CDR1 is SGHTA, CDR2 FQGNSA. CDR3 in DNA: TGTGCCAGCAGCTCTACTAGCGGCTCCTACAATGAGCAGTTCTTC. This sequence encodes CASSSTSGSYNEQFF. Variable domain in full (rest from reference TRBV7-2 and TRBJ2-1): GAGVSQSPSNKVTEKGKDVELRCDPISGHTALYWYRQSLGQGLEFLIYFQGNSAPDKSGLPSDRFSAERTGGSVSTLTIQRTQQEDSAVYLCASSSTSGSYNEQFFGPGTRLTVL.

V usage is TRBV15 and J usage is TRBJ2-1, with no clear D. Germline V gene lookup returns CDR1 LNHNV and CDR2 YYDKDF (reference sequence). V lost 1 base to trimming and J lost 6 bases, with 4 bases between them. The CDR3 is 12 amino acids. CDR3 region: CATSRASNEQFF. CDR3 nucleotides: TGTGCCACCAGCAGAGCTAGCAATGAGCAGTTCTTC.

The chain has TRBV12-3 or TRBV12-4 and TRBJ1-5; TRBD1 might be the D (5 bases). The CDR3 is 15 amino acids. The V end lost 5 bases, the J end lost 3 bases, and 14 bases lay between the germline ends. This CDR3 is CASSAGRYNNQPQHF. CDR3 sequence (DNA): TGTGCCAGCAGTGCGGGACGGTATAACAATCAGCCCCAGCATTTT.

The chain combines TRBV20-1 with TRBJ2-1; D possibly uses TRBD1 or TRBD2 (6 bases each). Germline V CDR1 and CDR2: DFQATT, SNEGSKA (reference sequence). Trimming stripped 7 bases from V and 3 bases from J, with 13 bases between. This CDR3 has 13 amino acids. CDR3 sequence (DNA): TGCAGTGGTCATGGAGGGGGCTACAATGAGCAGTTCTTC. As protein: CSGHGGGYNEQFF.

This clonotype turned up a few times. The chain joins TRBV6-5 to TRBJ2-5, with 12 bases matching TRBD2. J lost 11 bases, V lost 2 bases, and 3 bases had no gene match. The CDR3 consists of 13 residues. The V gene's germline CDR1 is MNHEY and CDR2 SVGAGI. CDR3 sequence (DNA): TGTGCCAGCAGTTACCGACTAGCGGGAGAGCAGTACTTC. Translation: CASSYRLAGEQYF.

The rearrangement uses TRBV7-2 and TRBJ2-4; perhaps TRBD1 as D (5 bases). Germline-derived CDR1 and CDR2 are SGHTA and FQGNSA. Trimming removed 3 bases at V and 1 base at J, with 7 bases between. The CDR3 covers 14 residues. The CDR3 coding sequence is TGTGCCAGCAGCTTCGCAGGGGCCAAAAACATTCAGTACTTC. Translating gives CASSFAGAKNIQYF.

This sequence joins TRBV3-1 and TRBJ2-1; no clear D. The CDR3 runs 11 residues. Trimming took 0 bases from V and 13 from J, leaving 7 bases between them. The germline V gene has CDR1 LGHDT and CDR2 YNNKEL (reference sequence). The chain's CDR3 is CASSQEETQFF. The CDR3 bases are TGTGCCAGCAGCCAAGAGGAGACCCAGTTCTTC.

The chain couples TRBV5-5 to TRBJ2-6; D is perhaps TRBD1 (6 bases). There are 16 residues in the CDR3. Trimming took 2 bases from V and 2 from J, leaving 11 bases between them. Per the germline V gene, CDR1 is SGHKS and CDR2 is YYEKEE (reference sequence). CDR3 residues: CASSFTGNAGANVLTF. Written as DNA, the CDR3 is TGTGCCAGCAGCTTTACAGGGAATGCTGGGGCCAACGTCCTGACTTTC.

This clonotype was observed a single time. The chain has TRBV7-2 and TRBJ2-7; tentative D call: TRBD2 (5 bases). CDR1 and CDR2 from the germline V gene are SGHTA and FQGNSA. This CDR3 has 15 residues. V was cut by 5 bases and J by 2 bases, with 16 bases left in between. The CDR3: CASSLMRVGPYEQYF. The DNA of the CDR3 is TGTGCCAGCAGCCTTATGAGGGTCGGCCCCTACGAGCAGTACTTC.

The chain has TRBV5-1 and TRBJ2-2; 10 positions match TRBD1. Trimming at V came to 3 bases and at J to 0 bases, leaving 2 bases not matched to a gene. CDR3 length: 16 residues. The germline gives CDR1 SGHRS, CDR2 YFSETQ. This CDR3 is CASSSGQGANTGELFF. DNA for the CDR3: TGCGCCAGCAGCTCCGGACAGGGGGCGAACACCGGGGAGCTGTTTTTT.

The rearrangement links TRBV14 to TRBJ2-7; D ambiguous. The CDR3 is made up of 16 amino acids. Germline lookup yields CDR1 SGHDN and CDR2 FVKESK. V lost 0 bases to trimming and J lost 3 bases, with 15 bases between them. CDR3 bases: TGTGCCAGCAGCCAAGATCCGCGACACAGTTACTACGAGCAGTACTTC. Amino acid sequence: CASSQDPRHSYYEQYF.

This chain uses TRBV20-1 with TRBJ2-7; 7 nucleotides agree with TRBD2. CDR1 is DFQATT and CDR2 is SNEGSKA in the germline V gene (reference sequence). CDR3 length: 15 amino acids. V trimming: 1 base; J trimming: 0 bases; junction bases outside the gene matches: 6. This CDR3 is CSARGSGQSSYEQYF. The CDR3 region has the DNA TGCAGTGCTAGAGGTAGCGGGCAAAGCTCCTACGAGCAGTACTTC.

This clonotype was seen more than once but under ten times. The genes are TRBV5-4 and TRBJ1-1; 10 nucleotides line up with TRBD1. This CDR3 is built from 14 residues. V dropped 4 bases and J dropped 6; count of bases not matched to a gene: 6. Germline V lookup: CDR1 SGHNT, CDR2 YYREEE (reference sequence). In DNA, the CDR3 is TGTGCCAGCAGCAACAGACAGGGGGCGGCTGAAGCTTTCTTT. Its protein is CASSNRQGAAEAFF.

This clonotype was detected once. V usage is TRBV7-2 and J usage is TRBJ2-5; TRBD2 matches 8 bases. The CDR3 is 16 residues long. Germline V gene lookup returns CDR1 SGHTA and CDR2 FQGNSA. J lost 4 bases, V lost 5 bases, and 12 bases had no gene match. The CDR3 DNA follows: TGTGCCAGCAGCCTTCAGACTAGCGAGAACGGAGAGACCCAGTACTTC. Its translation: CASSLQTSENGETQYF. Combining the CDR3 with reference TRBV7-2 and TRBJ2-5 gives the whole variable domain GAGVSQSPSNKVTEKGKDVELRCDPISGHTALYWYRQSLGQGLEFLIYFQGNSAPDKSGLPSDRFSAERTGGSVSTLTIQRTQQEDSAVYLCASSLQTSENGETQYFGPGTRLLVL.

The chain combines TRBV29-1 with TRBJ2-1; TRBD1 matches at 7 bases. The CDR3 runs to 14 residues. V lost 6 bases and J lost 3; bases outside the gene matches: 8. In germline, CDR1 is SQVTM, CDR2 ANQGSEA. The CDR3 sequence: CSVKDRVLYNEQFF. The CDR3 DNA reads as TGCAGCGTAAAAGACAGGGTTCTCTACAATGAGCAGTTCTTC.

This chain connects TRBV11-2 to TRBJ2-1; 15 bases match TRBD2. The end of the DNA is better explained by TRBJ2-7, so the J call may be wrong. From germline, CDR1 is SGHAT and CDR2 FQNNGV. The CDR3 is made up of 21 amino acids. The CDR3 bases are TGTGCCAGCAGCTCCGACTGGACTAGCGGGAGGGCCGGTGTCTCCTACAATGAGCAGTACTTC. Its protein is CASSSDWTSGRAGVSYNEQYF.

The chain uses TRBV6-1 and TRBJ2-1, with 8 bases fitting TRBD1. V gave up 0 bases and J gave up 3 bases; unmatched junction bases: 7. This CDR3 contains 17 residues. Looked up from germline, CDR1 is MNHNS and CDR2 is SASEGT. Written as DNA, the CDR3 is TGTGCCAGCAGTGAAGCGAAGGACAGGGTGGACTACAATGAGCAGTTCTTC. Protein: CASSEAKDRVDYNEQFF.

CDR3 DNA sequence: TGTGCCACCAGTGATGCCACAGTTGCTAGCTCCTACAATGAGCAGTTCTTC. Its translation is CATSDATVASSYNEQFF. The genes are TRBV24-1 and TRBJ2-1; D is ambiguous. CDR1 and CDR2 (germline): KGHDR, SFDVKD. The CDR3 runs to 17 residues. V lost 3 bases to trimming and J lost 0 bases, with 14 bases between them.